This T cell receptor beta chain was profiled in a study of cytomegalovirus exposure and HLA in healthy donors. About the study: HLA-typed donors contributed about 85 million unique TCRs, which were held in an early data release. General study results and limits: By a later analysis, the bulk of CMV-associated TCR beta chains appeared HLA-restricted. Diagnosis of cytomegalovirus status made by the classifier reportedly showed high specificity and sensitivity. Earlier analysis found most TCR beta V segments productive about 90% or about 30% of the time.

PCR used 60 Vbeta primers and 13 Jbeta primers. Here immunoSEQ multiplex PCR was the method, and the copy in TCRdb shows in-frame clones only, minus some. Here the sample spans approximately 100,000 clones, 77% being singletons. In the case of this clone: Its cognate antigen is unknown.

The specimen was PBMCs. The receptor's source is a woman aged 40 to 49 in good health and CMV-seronegative.

The CDR3 bases are TGTGCCAGCAGCTTAGCACAGGGCCACGAGCAGTACTTC. Encoded protein: CASSLAQGHEQYF. The chain uses TRBV5-4 and TRBJ2-7, with a tentative D call TRBD1 (6 bases). V lost 2 bases and J lost 5, with 11 bases in between. This CDR3 is 13 amino acids long. The germline CDR1 and CDR2 sequences are SGHNT and YYREEE (reference sequence). Filled out from reference TRBV5-4 and TRBJ2-7, the complete variable domain reads ETGVTQSPTHLIKTRGQQVTLRCSSQSGHNTVSWYQQALGQGPQFIFQYYREEENGRGNFPPRFSGLQFPNYSSELNVNALELDDSALYLCASSLAQGHEQYFGPGTRLTVT.